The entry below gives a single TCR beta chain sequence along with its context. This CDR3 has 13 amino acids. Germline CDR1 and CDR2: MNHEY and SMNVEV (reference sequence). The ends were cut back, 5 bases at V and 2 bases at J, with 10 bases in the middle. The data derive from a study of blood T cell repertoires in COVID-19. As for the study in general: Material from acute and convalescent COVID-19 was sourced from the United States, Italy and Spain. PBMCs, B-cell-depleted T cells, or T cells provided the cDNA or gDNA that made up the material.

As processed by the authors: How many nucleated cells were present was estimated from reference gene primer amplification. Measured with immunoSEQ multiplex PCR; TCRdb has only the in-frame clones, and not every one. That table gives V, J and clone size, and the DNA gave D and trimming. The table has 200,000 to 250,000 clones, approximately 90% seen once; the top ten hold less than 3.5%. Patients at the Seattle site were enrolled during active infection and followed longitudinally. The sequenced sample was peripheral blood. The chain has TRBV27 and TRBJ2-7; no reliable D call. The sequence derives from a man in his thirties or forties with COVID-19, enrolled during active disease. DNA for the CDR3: TGTGCCAGCAGTCCCGGGTCACCCTACGAGCAGTACTTC. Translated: CASSPGSPYEQYF.